The source of this TCR beta chain is a study of shared clonotypes between healthy human individuals. V lost 1 base and J lost 4; bases outside the gene matches: 5. This CDR3 has 15 residues. Germline-derived CDR1 and CDR2 are SGHNT and YENEEA. Every contributor of samples was a Caucasian grown-up residing in Nashville, Tennessee. CD4+ cells were split into CD45RA+ naive and CD45RA-negative memory subsets. Several immunoSEQ 96-well plates shared each subset's DNA, each plate a replicate. Sequencing was performed with immunoSEQ multiplex PCR; in TCRdb, only in-frame clones are kept and a portion is missing. The profile covers over a million clones, with over 95% appearing a single time and 1.2% taken by the ten largest.

The chain combines TRBV11-3 with TRBJ2-3, with 7 bases aligning to TRBD2. The sequenced sample was naive CD4+ T cells sorted from blood. Noted subset: CD45RA+ positively selected. This TCR derives from a man under 40 in good health. The CDR3 bases are TGTGCCAGCAGCTTAGGAGGGAGGGCCTCAGATACGCAGTATTTT. As protein: CASSLGGRASDTQYF. Together with reference TRBV11-3 and TRBJ2-3, the CDR3 gives the full variable domain: EAGVVQSPRYKIIEKKQPVAFWCNPISGHNTLYWYLQNLGQGPELLIRYENEEAVDDSQLPKDRFSAERLKGVDSTLKIQPAELGDSAVYLCASSLGGRASDTQYFGPGTRLTVL.